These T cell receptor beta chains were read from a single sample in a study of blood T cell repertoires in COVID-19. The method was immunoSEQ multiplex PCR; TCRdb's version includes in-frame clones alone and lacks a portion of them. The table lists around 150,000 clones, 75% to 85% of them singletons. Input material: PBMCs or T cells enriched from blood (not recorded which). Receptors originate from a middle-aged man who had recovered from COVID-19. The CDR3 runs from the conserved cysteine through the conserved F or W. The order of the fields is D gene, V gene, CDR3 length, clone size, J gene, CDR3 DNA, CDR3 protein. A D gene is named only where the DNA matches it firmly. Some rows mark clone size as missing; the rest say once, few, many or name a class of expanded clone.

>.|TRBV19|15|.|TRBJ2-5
TGTGCCAGTAGTTCCACCTCTATGCCCCGGGAGACCCAGTACTTC
CASSSTSMPRETQYF
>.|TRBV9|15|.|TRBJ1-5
TGTGCCAGCAGCGCAAACGTCGGTAGCAATCAGCCCCAGCATTTT
CASSANVGSNQPQHF
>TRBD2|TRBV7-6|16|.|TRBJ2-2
TGTGCCAGCAGCTTATCAAGTCTTAGCGGGATCGGGGAGCTGTTTTTT
CASSLSSLSGIGELFF
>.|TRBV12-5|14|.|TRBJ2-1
TGTGCTAGTGGGACGGAGGGGGCGTACAATGAGCAGTTCTTC
CASGTEGAYNEQFF
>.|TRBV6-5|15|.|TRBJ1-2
TGTGCCAGCAGTTTTTCGCCTCTCCTCCAGGGTGGCTACACCTTC
CASSFSPLLQGGYTF
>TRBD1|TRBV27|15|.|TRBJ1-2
TGTGCCAGCAGTCCCGGACAGGGGGCGAACTATGGCTACACCTTC
CASSPGQGANYGYTF
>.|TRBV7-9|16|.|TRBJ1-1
TGTGCCAGCAGCTTAGGCCACGACAGGCCGAACACTGAAGCTTTCTTT
CASSLGHDRPNTEAFF
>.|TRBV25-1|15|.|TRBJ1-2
TGTGCCAGCAGAGCCTCCGAGTTAGCTAACTATGGCTACACCTTC
CASRASELANYGYTF
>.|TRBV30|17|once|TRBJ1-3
TGTGCCTGGAGTGTAGGTCCCCCGCGCAGGGTAGGAAACACCATATATTTT
CAWSVGPPRRVGNTIYF
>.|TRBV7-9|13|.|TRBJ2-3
TGTGCCAGCAGCTCCTTTATCGCAGATACGCAGTATTTT
CASSSFIADTQYF
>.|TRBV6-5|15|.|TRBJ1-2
TGTGCCACCAATAGGGAGGGTCGGACCGGCTATGGCTACACCTTC
CATNREGRTGYGYTF
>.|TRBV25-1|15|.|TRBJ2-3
TGTGCCAGCAGTAGGGGGGGGCTATTCACAGATACGCAGTATTTT
CASSRGGLFTDTQYF
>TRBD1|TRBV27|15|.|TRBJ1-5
TGTGCCAGCAGAAAGACAGGGGTCCCAAATCAGCCCCAGCATTTT
CASRKTGVPNQPQHF
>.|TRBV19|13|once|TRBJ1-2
TGTGCCAGTAGTCCAGGGATAGAATATGGCTACACCTTC
CASSPGIEYGYTF
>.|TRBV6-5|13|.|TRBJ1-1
TGTGCCAGCAAAAGGGGCGCGGACACTGAAGCTTTCTTT
CASKRGADTEAFF
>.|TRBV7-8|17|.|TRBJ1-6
TGTGCCAGCAGCTTAGCCCCGCGGGGGGCTGAAAGGTCACCCCTCCACTTT
CASSLAPRGAERSPLHF
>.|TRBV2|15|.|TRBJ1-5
TGTGCCAGCAGTGAACGTGTTAATAGCAATCAGCCCCAGCATTTT
CASSERVNSNQPQHF
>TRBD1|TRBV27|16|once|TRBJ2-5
TGTGCCAGCAGATCCATCCACCGGACAGGGGGGGAGACCCAGTACTTC
CASRSIHRTGGETQYF
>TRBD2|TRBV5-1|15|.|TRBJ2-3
TGCGCCAGCAGCTTCTATGGCGGGGGGGCCGATACGCAGTATTTT
CASSFYGGGADTQYF
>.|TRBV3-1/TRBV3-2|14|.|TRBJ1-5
TGTGCCAGCAGCCAAGACCGGGTAAATCAGCCCCAGCATTTT
CASSQDRVNQPQHF
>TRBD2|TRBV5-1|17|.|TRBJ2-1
TGCGCCAGCAGCTTGGAACTAGCGGGGGGCCGTAGGAATGAGCAGTTCTTC
CASSLELAGGRRNEQFF
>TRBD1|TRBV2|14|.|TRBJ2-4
TGTGCCAGCAGCAGGGACAGGGGGACGGACATTCAGTACTTC
CASSRDRGTDIQYF
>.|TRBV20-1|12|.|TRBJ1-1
TGCAGTGCTAGTCAGGTGAACACTGAAGCTTTCTTT
CSASQVNTEAFF
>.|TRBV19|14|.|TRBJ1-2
TGTGCCAGTAGTGAAGACAGTCGCCCTGGCGGCTACACCTTC
CASSEDSRPGGYTF
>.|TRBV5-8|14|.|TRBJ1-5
TGTGCCAGCCAATTCGTTTACAGGGATCAGCCCCAGCATTTT
CASQFVYRDQPQHF
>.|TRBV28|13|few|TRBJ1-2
TGTGCCAGCAGTTTAGAGGCGGGGTATGGCTACACCTTC
CASSLEAGYGYTF
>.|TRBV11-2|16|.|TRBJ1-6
TGTGCCAGCAGCTACCTCGCGGCGCCTAATATGGCACCCCTCCACTTT
CASSYLAAPNMAPLHF
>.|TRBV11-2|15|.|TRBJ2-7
TGTGCCAGCAGCTTAAACTCCCAGGGCACCTACGAGCAGTACTTC
CASSLNSQGTYEQYF
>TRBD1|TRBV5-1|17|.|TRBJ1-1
TGCGCCAGCAGCCCCGGTCCCGGGACAGGGATGGGGACTGAAGCTTTCTTT
CASSPGPGTGMGTEAFF
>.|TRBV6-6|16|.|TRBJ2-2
TGTGCCAGCAGTTACTCGCAACTACTAAGCACCGGGGAGCTGTTTTTT
CASSYSQLLSTGELFF
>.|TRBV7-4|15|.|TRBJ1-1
TGTGCCAGCAGCTTAAGTGGCTCTAGGTTGGCTGAAGCTTTCTTT
CASSLSGSRLAEAFF
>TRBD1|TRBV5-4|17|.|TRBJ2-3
TGTGCCAGCAGCGATGGGACAGGGGGCCTTAGCACAGATACGCAGTATTTT
CASSDGTGGLSTDTQYF
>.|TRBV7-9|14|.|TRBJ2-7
TGTGCCAGCAGCTTTGGAACAGGGTTAGCGGAGCAGTACTTC
CASSFGTGLAEQYF
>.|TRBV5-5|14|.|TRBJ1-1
TGTGCCAGCAGCTTGCTTAGTGTTCAGGTTGAAGCTTTCTTT
CASSLLSVQVEAFF
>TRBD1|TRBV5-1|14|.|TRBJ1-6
TGCGCCAGCAGCACGGGGACAGGGGGTCGGGCCCTCCACTTT
CASSTGTGGRALHF
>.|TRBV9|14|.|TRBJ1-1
TGTGCCAGCAGCGTAAACAGGGAGAACACTGAAGCTTTCTTT
CASSVNRENTEAFF
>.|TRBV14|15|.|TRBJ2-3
TGTGCCAGCAGCCAAGAGTTCGAGTTCTCAGATACGCAGTATTTT
CASSQEFEFSDTQYF
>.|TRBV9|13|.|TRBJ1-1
TGTGCCAGTTCCATTGGGGGAGGCACTGAAGCTTTCTTT
CASSIGGGTEAFF
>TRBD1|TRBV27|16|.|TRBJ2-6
TGTGCCAGCAGGGACAGGGGGCTTGCTGGGGCCAACGTCCTGACTTTC
CASRDRGLAGANVLTF
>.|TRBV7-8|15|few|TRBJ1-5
TGTGCCAGCAGCCCCCGGCAGGTCAGCAATCAGCCCCAGCATTTT
CASSPRQVSNQPQHF
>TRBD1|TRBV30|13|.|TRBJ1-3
TGTGCCTCTCAGGGGGTTGCTGGAAACACCATATATTTT
CASQGVAGNTIYF
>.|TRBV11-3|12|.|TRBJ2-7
TGTGCCAGCAGCGAGGACAGATTCGAGCAGTACTTC
CASSEDRFEQYF